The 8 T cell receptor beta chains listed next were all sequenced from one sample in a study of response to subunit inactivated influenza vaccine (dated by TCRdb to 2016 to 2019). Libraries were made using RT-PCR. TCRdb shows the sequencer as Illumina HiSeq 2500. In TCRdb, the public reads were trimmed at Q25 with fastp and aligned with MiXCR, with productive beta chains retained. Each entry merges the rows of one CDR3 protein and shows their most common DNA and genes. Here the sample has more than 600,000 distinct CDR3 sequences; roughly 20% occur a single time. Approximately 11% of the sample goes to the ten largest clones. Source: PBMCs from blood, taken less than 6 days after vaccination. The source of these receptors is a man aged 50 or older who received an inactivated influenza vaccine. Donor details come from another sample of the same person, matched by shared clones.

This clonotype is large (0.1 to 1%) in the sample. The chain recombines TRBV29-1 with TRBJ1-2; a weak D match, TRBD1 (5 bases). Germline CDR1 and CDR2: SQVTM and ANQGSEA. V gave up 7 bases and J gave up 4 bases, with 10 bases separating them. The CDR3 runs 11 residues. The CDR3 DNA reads TGCAGCGGAGAAGGGACCTATGGCTACACCTTC. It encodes CSGEGTYGYTF.

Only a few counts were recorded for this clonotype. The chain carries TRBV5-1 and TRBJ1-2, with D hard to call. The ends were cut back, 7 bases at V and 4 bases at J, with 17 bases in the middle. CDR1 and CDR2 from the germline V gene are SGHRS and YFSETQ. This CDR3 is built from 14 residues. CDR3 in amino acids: CASSNSGGSYGYTF. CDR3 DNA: TGCGCCAGCTCAAACAGCGGAGGGAGCTATGGCTACACCTTC.

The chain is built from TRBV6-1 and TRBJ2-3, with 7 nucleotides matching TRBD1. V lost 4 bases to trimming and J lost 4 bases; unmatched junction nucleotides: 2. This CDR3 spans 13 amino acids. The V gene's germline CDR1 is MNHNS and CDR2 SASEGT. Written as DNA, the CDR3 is TGTGCCAGCAGTGTAAGGGGGCCAGATACGCAGTATTTT. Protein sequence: CASSVRGPDTQYF.

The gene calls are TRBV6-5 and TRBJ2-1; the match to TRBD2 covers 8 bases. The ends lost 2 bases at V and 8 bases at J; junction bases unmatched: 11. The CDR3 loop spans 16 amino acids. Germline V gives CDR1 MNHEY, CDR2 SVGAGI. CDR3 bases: TGTGCCAGCAGTTACCCCCGCCGGGAGGGAAGGTATGAGCAGTTCTTC. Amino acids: CASSYPRREGRYEQFF.

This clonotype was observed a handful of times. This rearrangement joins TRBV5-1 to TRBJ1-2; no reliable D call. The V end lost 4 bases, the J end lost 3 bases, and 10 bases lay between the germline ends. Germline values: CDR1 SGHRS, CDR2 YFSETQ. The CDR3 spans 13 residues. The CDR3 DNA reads TGCGCCAGCAGCCCCTGGACGGACTATGGCTACACCTTC. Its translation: CASSPWTDYGYTF. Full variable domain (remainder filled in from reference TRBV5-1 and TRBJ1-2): KAGVTQTPRYLIKTRGQQVTLSCSPISGHRSVSWYQQTPGQGLQFLFEYFSETQRNKGNFPGRFSGRQFSNSRSEMNVSTLELGDSALYLCASSPWTDYGYTFGSGTRLTVV.

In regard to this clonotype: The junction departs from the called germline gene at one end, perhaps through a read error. CDR3 sequence (DNA): TGTGCCAGCAGCCTTATGACTCGACAGCCACAGCATTTT. It encodes CASSLMTRQPQHF. The rearrangement uses TRBV7-2 and TRBJ1-5; D possibly corresponds to TRBD1 (5 bases). This CDR3 is 13 amino acids long. Germline V gives CDR1 SGHTA, CDR2 FQGNSA. Full variable domain (rest looked up from reference TRBV7-2 and TRBJ1-5): GAGVSQSPSNKVTEKGKDVELRCDPISGHTALYWYRQSLGQGLEFLIYFQGNSAPDKSGLPSDRFSAERTGGSVSTLTIQRTQQEDSAVYLCASSLMTRQPQHFGDGTRLSIL.

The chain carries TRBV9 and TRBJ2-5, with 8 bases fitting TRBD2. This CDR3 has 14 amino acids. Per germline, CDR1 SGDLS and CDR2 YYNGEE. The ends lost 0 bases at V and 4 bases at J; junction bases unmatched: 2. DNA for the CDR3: TGTGCCAGCAGCGTAGAAGGACTAGCAGAGACCCAGTACTTC. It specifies CASSVEGLAETQYF.

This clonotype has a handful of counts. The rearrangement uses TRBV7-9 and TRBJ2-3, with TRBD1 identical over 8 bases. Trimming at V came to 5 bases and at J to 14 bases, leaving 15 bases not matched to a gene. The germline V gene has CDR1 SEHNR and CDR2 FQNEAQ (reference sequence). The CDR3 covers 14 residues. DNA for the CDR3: TGTGCCAGCAGCCCCGACAGGGGTCACTACCCTCCGTATTTT. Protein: CASSPDRGHYPPYF.